The 28 T cell receptor beta chains listed next were all sequenced from one sample in a study of blood T cell repertoires in COVID-19 (TCRdb year 2020). Libraries came from the immunoSEQ multiplex PCR assay. Here the immuneACCESS table is served through TCRdb, limited to in-frame sequences with V and J called. Missing clones are a known gap in these copies; in checked studies unresolved V genes cover under half, and the rest lacks a known reason. Within this sample are some 150,000 clones, with 81% of them counted one time only. The top ten clonotypes cover 8.4% of the sample. The sample consisted of peripheral blood. These receptors all come from a woman in her fifties or sixties with active or convalescent COVID-19.

V usage is TRBV7-9 and J usage is TRBJ1-1; no definite D call. CDR1 is SEHNR, CDR2 FQNEAQ, per germline (reference sequence). The V gene lost 5 bases and the J gene lost 0 bases, with 13 bases spanning the gap. This CDR3 has 15 amino acids. CDR3 in DNA: TGTGCCAGCAGCGGCCGCGGGGAAATGAACACTGAAGCTTTCTTT. It yields the protein CASSGRGEMNTEAFF.

The count of this clone is one. The chain combines TRBV12-3 or TRBV12-4 with TRBJ2-4; D uncertain. V shed 5 bases and J shed 6 bases, with 8 bases lying between them. The CDR3 totals 12 residues. Here the CDR3 DNA reads TGTGCCAGCAGTCTCAACACAAACATTCAGTACTTC. Protein: CASSLNTNIQYF.

The V and J genes are TRBV28 and TRBJ1-5; 8 bases line up with TRBD1. The length of the CDR3 is 16 residues. J gave up 5 bases and V 7 bases, and 13 bases lay outside the gene matches. Germline V CDR1 and CDR2: MDHEN, SYDVKM. The CDR3, as DNA: TGTGCCAGCACCGTTCAGGGGGCGCGTGACTATCAGCCCCAGCATTTT. This gives the protein CASTVQGARDYQPQHF.

V is TRBV6-8 and J is TRBJ2-7; 8 positions agree with TRBD2. CDR1 and CDR2 from the germline V gene are MNHGY and SAAAGT. The V gene end was trimmed by 2 bases and the J gene end by 3 bases; junction bases not matched to a gene: 6. This CDR3 region has 15 residues. DNA of the CDR3: TGTGCCAGCAGTTACGCTGCGGGAGGAGACTACGAGCAGTACTTC. It codes for CASSYAAGGDYEQYF.

The chain employs TRBV27 and TRBJ2-1; 8 positions match TRBD2. Per the germline V gene, CDR1 is MNHEY and CDR2 is SMNVEV (reference sequence). The J segment lost 4 bases and the V segment lost 7 bases, leaving 9 bases of the junction unmatched. The CDR3 is made up of 15 amino acids. The CDR3 coding sequence is TGTGCCAGCAACCCGGGACTAGTGAATTACAATGAGCAGTTCTTC. Protein product: CASNPGLVNYNEQFF.

V usage is TRBV29-1 and J usage is TRBJ2-1; D perhaps matches TRBD2 (6 bases). CDR1 SQVTM and CDR2 ANQGSEA come from the germline V gene. The CDR3 contains 16 residues. The V and J ends lost 4 bases and 1 base respectively, with 17 bases between them. Here the CDR3 DNA reads TGCAGCGTTGTAATTAACGGGGGTGGGTCCTACAATGAGCAGTTCTTC. Protein product: CSVVINGGGSYNEQFF.

The rearrangement joins TRBV19 to TRBJ1-1, with 8 bases fitting TRBD1. Germline-derived CDR1 and CDR2 are LNHDA and SQIVND (reference sequence). The CDR3 sequence is 14 residues long. V was clipped by 3 bases and J by 6 bases; unmatched bases: 6. In DNA, the CDR3 is TGTGCCAGTAGTATTACAGGGGGGCAGGCTGAAGCTTTCTTT. As protein: CASSITGGQAEAFF.

The V call is TRBV27, the J call TRBJ2-1, with 7 bases identical to TRBD2. J lost 1 base, V lost 2 bases, and 5 bases had no gene match. The CDR3 is 16 residues long. CDR1 is MNHEY, CDR2 SMNVEV, per germline (reference sequence). CDR3 in amino acids: CASSLMRERSYNEQFF. Written as DNA, the CDR3 is TGTGCCAGCAGTTTAATGCGGGAGCGGTCCTACAATGAGCAGTTCTTC.

This clone was counted between two and nine times. This sequence joins TRBV30 and TRBJ2-7, with 7 bases fitting TRBD1. The CDR3 is made up of 13 amino acids. J lost 6 bases, V lost 3 bases, and 8 bases had no gene match. The germline V gene has CDR1 GTSNPN and CDR2 SVGIG (reference sequence). The CDR3 sequence is CAWSAGTVGEQYF. The DNA for the CDR3 is TGTGCCTGGAGCGCAGGGACAGTGGGCGAGCAGTACTTC.

In its sample, this clone was seen once. The V and J genes are TRBV27 and TRBJ1-2; the D is unclear. Per the germline V gene, CDR1 is MNHEY and CDR2 is SMNVEV (reference sequence). The CDR3 has 13 amino acids. Trimming removed 5 bases from V and 3 bases from J, with 10 bases in between. The CDR3 region has the DNA TGTGCCAGCAGTCCTCCTAATTACTATGGCTACACCTTC. Residues: CASSPPNYYGYTF.

The chain joins TRBV5-1 to TRBJ1-3; TRBD1 might be the D (6 bases). Germline V gene sequence: CDR1 SGHRS, CDR2 YFSETQ. The CDR3 totals 15 residues. V was pared by 0 bases and J by 4 bases, with 11 bases between. The CDR3 sequence is CASSLAGTTGNTIYF. The CDR3 DNA reads TGCGCCAGCAGCTTGGCCGGGACAACAGGAAACACCATATATTTT.

V is TRBV5-1 and J is TRBJ1-2; D is possibly TRBD1 (5 bases). The CDR3 consists of 16 residues. CDR1 and CDR2 from the germline V gene are SGHRS and YFSETQ. Trimming removed 0 bases at V and 4 bases at J, with 16 bases between. The DNA of the CDR3 is TGCGCCAGCAGCTTGGACCTTCCTGGGGCGGTCTATGGCTACACCTTC. Its translation is CASSLDLPGAVYGYTF.

The gene calls are TRBV19 and TRBJ1-2; no clear D gene. The ends were cut back, 4 bases at V and 3 bases at J, with 15 bases in the middle. Germline-derived CDR1 and CDR2 are LNHDA and SQIVND (reference sequence). The CDR3 loop spans 15 amino acids. CDR3 sequence: CASSNREALYYGYTF. The CDR3 DNA reads as TGTGCCAGTAGTAACCGGGAGGCCCTTTACTATGGCTACACCTTC.

This sequence joins TRBV5-4 and TRBJ1-4, with 7 bases fitting TRBD1. V lost 2 bases, J lost 3 bases, and 4 bases stayed unmatched. The germline CDR1 and CDR2 sequences are SGHNT and YYREEE (reference sequence). The CDR3 contains 15 residues. Written as DNA, the CDR3 is TGTGCCAGCAGCTTCAGGCAGGGGGCTAATGAAAAACTGTTTTTT. This codes for CASSFRQGANEKLFF.

This clone was recorded only once. The chain combines TRBV21-1 with TRBJ2-1; the tabulated D call, TRBD2, remains unverified against the DNA. TRBV21-1 represents a pseudogene. This CDR3 is built from 16 residues. CDR3 in DNA: TGTGCCAGCAGCCCGGGGACTAGCGGGGTTAACAATGAGCAGTTCTTC. It yields the protein CASSPGTSGVNNEQFF.

This clone has more than one count but fewer than ten. The DNA for the CDR3 is TGTGCCAGCAGTTTGTTTCGGGGTACCACTGAAGCTTTCTTT. As protein: CASSLFRGTTEAFF. The J gene is TRBJ1-1, the V gene TRBV28, with D unclear. Trimming left V 3 bases short and J 4 bases short, with 12 bases between. Germline lookup yields CDR1 MDHEN and CDR2 SYDVKM. The CDR3 contains 14 residues.

This clone turned up a few times. J is TRBJ1-6 and V is TRBV4-2, with 10 bases aligning to TRBD1. V trimming: 5 bases; J trimming: 7 bases; junction bases outside the gene matches: 8. CDR3 length: 16 amino acids. The germline gives CDR1 LGHNA, CDR2 YNFKEQ. DNA for the CDR3: TGTGCCAGCAGCTTCAGTCAGGGACAGGGGAATTCACCCCTCCACTTT. This sequence encodes CASSFSQGQGNSPLHF.

This clone occurred once. The gene calls are TRBV24-1 and TRBJ2-1, with TRBD2 as a possible D gene (7 bases). The CDR3 spans 16 residues. Per germline, CDR1 KGHDR and CDR2 SFDVKD. With 3 bases removed from V and 4 bases from J, the gap between germline ends came to 15 bases. CDR3 nucleotide sequence: TGTGCCACCAGTGATGGAGGGGGGGCTATTTACAATGAGCAGTTCTTC. It yields the protein CATSDGGGAIYNEQFF.

This chain connects TRBV9 to TRBJ2-1; 15 positions match TRBD2. The CDR3 covers 16 residues. Germline V gives CDR1 SGDLS, CDR2 YYNGEE. Trimming removed 0 bases from V and 8 bases from J; junction bases left unmatched: 3. CDR3 DNA: TGTGCCAGCAGCGTAGATGGACTAGCGGGAGGGGATGAGCAGTTCTTC. This encodes CASSVDGLAGGDEQFF.

The chain links TRBV10-3 to TRBJ2-1; 7 nucleotides align to TRBD1. Germline values: CDR1 ENHRY, CDR2 SYGVKD. This CDR3 has 15 amino acids. With V trimmed by 5 bases and J by 5 bases, 9 bases remained unmatched. CDR3: CAISLTGNGHNEQFF. DNA of the CDR3: TGTGCCATCAGTTTGACAGGGAATGGGCACAATGAGCAGTTCTTC.

CDR3 region: CASSSGTSGSTEGLFF. The CDR3 bases are TGTGCCAGCAGCTCTGGGACTAGCGGGTCAACAGAGGGGCTGTTTTTT. The chain recombines TRBV5-4 with TRBJ2-2; 12 bases are a match to TRBD2. Germline trimming cut 3 bases from V and 13 bases from J; bases unmatched to any gene: 13. Per germline, CDR1 SGHNT and CDR2 YYREEE (reference sequence). The CDR3 is made up of 16 amino acids.

The table lists this clone with a count of one. The chain is built from TRBV7-3 and TRBJ2-1, with a tentative D call TRBD1 (6 bases). Trimming removed 0 bases at V and 8 bases at J, with 11 bases between. The CDR3 consists of 14 residues. Germline lookup yields CDR1 SGHTA and CDR2 FQGTGA. The DNA for the CDR3 is TGTGCCAGCAGCTTAACTGGGGGCGGGCATGAGCAGTTCTTC. Protein product: CASSLTGGGHEQFF.

The V and J genes are TRBV19 and TRBJ2-1; 10 bases map to TRBD2. The length of the CDR3 is 15 residues. From germline, CDR1 is LNHDA and CDR2 SQIVND (reference sequence). J gave up 2 bases and V 10 bases, and 8 bases lay outside the gene matches. In DNA form, the CDR3 reads TGTGCCACGGTGGGAAGCGGGGGGGCCTACAATGAGCAGTTCTTC. Its protein is CATVGSGGAYNEQFF.

This clone was counted a single time. The rearrangement uses TRBV3-1 (or the pseudogene TRBV3-2) and TRBJ1-2; D not resolved. The germline V gene has CDR1 LGHDT and CDR2 YNNKEL (reference sequence). This CDR3 is 15 amino acids long. With 4 bases removed from V and 4 bases from J, the gap between germline ends came to 16 bases. The CDR3 DNA follows: TGTGCCAGCAGCCGCGAACTACGGGTGGGCTATGGCTACACCTTC. It specifies CASSRELRVGYGYTF.

V usage is TRBV5-6 and J usage is TRBJ1-5; 7 bases are a match to TRBD1. The CDR3 spans 13 residues. Germline CDR1 is SGHDT and CDR2 is YYEEEE. The junction had 2 bases not matched to a gene; V was cut back by 4 bases and J by 4 bases. CDR3 residues: CASSTQGNQPQHF. DNA of the CDR3: TGTGCCAGCAGCACACAGGGGAATCAGCCCCAGCATTTT.

This clone was counted only a few times. The V call is TRBV5-1, the J call TRBJ1-1; D remains ambiguous. The CDR3 spans 14 residues. V dropped 6 bases and J dropped 0 bases, with 12 bases sitting between them. The germline CDR1 and CDR2 sequences are SGHRS and YFSETQ. CDR3 protein: CASKQVGLNTEAFF. CDR3 in DNA: TGCGCCAGCAAGCAGGTCGGCCTGAACACTGAAGCTTTCTTT.

This clone was counted at least ten times. This chain uses TRBV6-4 with TRBJ2-3; D is uncertain. CDR1 and CDR2 from the germline V gene are MRHNA and SNTAGT. CDR3 length: 16 residues. V lost 0 bases and J 0 bases, leaving 10 bases between the germline ends. CDR3 sequence reads: CASSDSLDLSTDTQYF. CDR3 in DNA: TGTGCCAGCAGTGACTCCCTAGACCTTAGCACAGATACGCAGTATTTT.

This chain uses TRBV5-4 with TRBJ2-7; TRBD1 agrees at 10 bases. CDR3 length: 15 residues. The germline V gene encodes CDR1 SGHNT and CDR2 YYREEE (reference sequence). V was clipped by 2 bases and J by 3 bases; unmatched bases: 5. The CDR3 protein is CASSFQGQGHYEQYV. DNA for the CDR3: TGTGCCAGCAGCTTTCAGGGACAGGGGCACTACGAGCAGTACGTC.